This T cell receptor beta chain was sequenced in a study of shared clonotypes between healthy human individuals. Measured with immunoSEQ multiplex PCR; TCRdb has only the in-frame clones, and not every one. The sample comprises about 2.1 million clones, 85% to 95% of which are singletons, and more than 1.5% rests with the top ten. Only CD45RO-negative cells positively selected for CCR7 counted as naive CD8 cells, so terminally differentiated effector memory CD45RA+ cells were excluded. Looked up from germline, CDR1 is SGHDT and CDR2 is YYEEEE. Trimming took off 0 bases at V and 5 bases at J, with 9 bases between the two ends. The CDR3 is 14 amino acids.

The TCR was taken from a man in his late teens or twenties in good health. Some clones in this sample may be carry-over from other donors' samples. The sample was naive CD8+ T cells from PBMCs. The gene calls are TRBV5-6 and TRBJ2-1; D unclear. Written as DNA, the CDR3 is TGTGCCAGCAGCTTGGGTGCTTTCCACAATGAGCAGTTCTTC. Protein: CASSLGAFHNEQFF.